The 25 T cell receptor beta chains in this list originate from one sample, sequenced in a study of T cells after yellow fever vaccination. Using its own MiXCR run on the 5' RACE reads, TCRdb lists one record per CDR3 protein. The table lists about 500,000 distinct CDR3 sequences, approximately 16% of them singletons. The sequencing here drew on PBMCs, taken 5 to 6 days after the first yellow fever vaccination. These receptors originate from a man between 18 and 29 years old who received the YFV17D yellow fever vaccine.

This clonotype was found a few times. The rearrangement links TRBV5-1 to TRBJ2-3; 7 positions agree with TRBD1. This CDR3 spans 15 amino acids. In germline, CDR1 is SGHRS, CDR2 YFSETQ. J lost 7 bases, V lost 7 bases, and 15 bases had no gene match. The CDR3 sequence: CASFFTTGQGNTQYF. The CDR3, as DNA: TGCGCCAGCTTCTTTACGACAGGGCAAGGGAATACGCAGTATTTT.

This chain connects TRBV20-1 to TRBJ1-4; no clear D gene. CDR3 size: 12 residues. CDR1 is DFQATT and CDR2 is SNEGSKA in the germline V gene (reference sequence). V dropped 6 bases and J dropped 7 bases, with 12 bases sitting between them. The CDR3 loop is CSAPDSTEKLFF. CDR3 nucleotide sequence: TGCAGTGCCCCGGACTCTACTGAAAAACTGTTTTTT.

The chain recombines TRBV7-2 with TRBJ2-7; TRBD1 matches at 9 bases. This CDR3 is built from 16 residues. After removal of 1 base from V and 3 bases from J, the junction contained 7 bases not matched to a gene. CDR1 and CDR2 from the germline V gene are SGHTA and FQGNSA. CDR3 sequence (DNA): TGTGCCAGCAGCTTAGTGGGGACAGGGAATTTCTACGAGCAGTACGTC. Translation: CASSLVGTGNFYEQYV.

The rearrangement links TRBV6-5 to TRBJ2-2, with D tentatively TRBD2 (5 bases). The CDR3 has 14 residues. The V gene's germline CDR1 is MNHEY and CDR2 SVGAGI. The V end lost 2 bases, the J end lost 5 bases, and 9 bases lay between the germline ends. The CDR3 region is CASSYNLATGELFF. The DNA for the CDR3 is TGTGCCAGCAGTTACAACCTAGCAACCGGGGAGCTGTTTTTT.

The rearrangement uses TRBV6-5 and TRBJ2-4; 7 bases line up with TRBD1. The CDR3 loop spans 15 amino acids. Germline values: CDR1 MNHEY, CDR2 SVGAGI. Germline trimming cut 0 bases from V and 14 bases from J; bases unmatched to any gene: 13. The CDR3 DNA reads TGTGCCAGCAGTTACTCCACAGGGGTCAGACGTGGGAAGTACTTC. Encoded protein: CASSYSTGVRRGKYF.

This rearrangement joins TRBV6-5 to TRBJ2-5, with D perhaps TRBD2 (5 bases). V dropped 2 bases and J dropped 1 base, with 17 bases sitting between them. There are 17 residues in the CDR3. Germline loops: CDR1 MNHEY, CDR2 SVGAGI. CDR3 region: CASSYMGDGGGQETQYF. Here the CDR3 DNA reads TGTGCCAGCAGTTACATGGGAGACGGTGGAGGCCAAGAGACCCAGTACTTC.

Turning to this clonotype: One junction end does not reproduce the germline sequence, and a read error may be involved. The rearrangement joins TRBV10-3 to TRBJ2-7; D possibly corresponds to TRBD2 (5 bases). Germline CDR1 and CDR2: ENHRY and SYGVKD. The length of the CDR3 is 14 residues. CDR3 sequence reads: CTISDPGNTYEQYF. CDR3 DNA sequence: TGTACCATCAGTGATCCGGGAAACACCTACGAGCAGTACTTC.

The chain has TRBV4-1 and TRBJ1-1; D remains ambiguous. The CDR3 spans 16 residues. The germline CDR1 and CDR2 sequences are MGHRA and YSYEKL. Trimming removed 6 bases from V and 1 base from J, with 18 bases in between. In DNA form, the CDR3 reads TGCGCCAGCAGACACGCACTTAAGGGTGCGAACACTGAAGCTTTCTTT. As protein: CASRHALKGANTEAFF.

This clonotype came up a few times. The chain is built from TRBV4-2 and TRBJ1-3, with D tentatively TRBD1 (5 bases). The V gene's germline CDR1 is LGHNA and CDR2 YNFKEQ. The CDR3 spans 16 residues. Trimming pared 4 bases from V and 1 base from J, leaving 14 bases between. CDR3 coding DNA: TGTGCCAGCAGCCCTACCACAGGAGGGTCTGGAAACACCATATATTTT. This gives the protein CASSPTTGGSGNTIYF.

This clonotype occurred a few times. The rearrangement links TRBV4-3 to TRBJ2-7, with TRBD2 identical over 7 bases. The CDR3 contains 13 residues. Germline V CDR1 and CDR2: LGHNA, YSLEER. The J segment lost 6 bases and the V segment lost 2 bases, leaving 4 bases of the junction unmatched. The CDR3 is CASSQITGGEQYV. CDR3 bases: TGCGCCAGCAGCCAAATAACGGGGGGCGAGCAGTACGTC.

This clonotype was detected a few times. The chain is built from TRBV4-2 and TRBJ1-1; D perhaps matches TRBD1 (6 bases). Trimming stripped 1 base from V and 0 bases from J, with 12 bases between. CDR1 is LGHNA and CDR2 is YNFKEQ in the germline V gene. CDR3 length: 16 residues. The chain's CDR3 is CASSQGLDSLNTEAFF. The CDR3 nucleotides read TGTGCCAGCAGCCAAGGTCTGGACAGTCTGAACACTGAAGCTTTCTTT.

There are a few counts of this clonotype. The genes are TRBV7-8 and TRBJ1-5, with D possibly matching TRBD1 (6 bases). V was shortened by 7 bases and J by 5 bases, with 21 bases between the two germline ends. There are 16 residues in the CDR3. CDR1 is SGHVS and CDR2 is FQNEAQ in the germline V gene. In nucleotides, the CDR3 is TGTGCCAGCACCACGAGTTACGCGGGGACACATCAGCCCCAGCATTTT. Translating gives CASTTSYAGTHQPQHF.

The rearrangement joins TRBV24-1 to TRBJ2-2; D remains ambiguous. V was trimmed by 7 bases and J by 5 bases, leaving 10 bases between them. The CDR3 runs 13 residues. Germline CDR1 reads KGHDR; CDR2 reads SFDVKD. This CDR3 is CATRTKGTGELFF. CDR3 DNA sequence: TGTGCCACCAGAACGAAGGGAACCGGGGAGCTGTTTTTT.

CDR3 residues: CASMRTGRNQPQHF. Here the CDR3 DNA reads TGTGCCAGCATGAGGACAGGGCGCAATCAGCCCCAGCATTTT. The gene calls are TRBV2 and TRBJ1-5; TRBD1 matches at 8 bases. The CDR3 runs to 14 residues. J lost 2 bases, V lost 7 bases, and 4 bases had no gene match. Germline CDR1 reads SNHLY; CDR2 reads FYNNEI.

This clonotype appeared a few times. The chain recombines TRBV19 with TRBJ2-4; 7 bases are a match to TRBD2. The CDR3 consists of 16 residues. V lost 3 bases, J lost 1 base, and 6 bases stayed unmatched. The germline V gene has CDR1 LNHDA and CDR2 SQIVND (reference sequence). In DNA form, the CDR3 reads TGTGCCAGTAGTATGGGTCCCGGGGGGGCCAAAAACATTCAGTACTTC. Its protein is CASSMGPGGAKNIQYF.

The CDR3 loop is CASSPGAGGYGYTF. The CDR3 DNA follows: TGTGCCAGCAGCCCAGGGGCTGGGGGATATGGCTACACCTTC. The chain couples TRBV7-2 to TRBJ1-2, with D perhaps matching TRBD1 (6 bases). The CDR3 totals 14 residues. The V and J ends lost 5 bases and 5 bases respectively, with 15 bases between them. Germline V CDR1 and CDR2: SGHTA, FQGNSA. The variable domain in full, completed from reference TRBV7-2 and TRBJ1-2, reads GAGVSQSPSNKVTEKGKDVELRCDPISGHTALYWYRQSLGQGLEFLIYFQGNSAPDKSGLPSDRFSAERTGGSVSTLTIQRTQQEDSAVYLCASSPGAGGYGYTFGSGTRLTVV.

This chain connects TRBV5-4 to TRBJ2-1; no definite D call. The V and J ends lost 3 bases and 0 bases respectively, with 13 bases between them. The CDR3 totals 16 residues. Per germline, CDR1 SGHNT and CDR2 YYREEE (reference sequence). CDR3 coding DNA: TGTGCCAGCAGCTCAATCGGAAATTCCTCCTACAATGAGCAGTTCTTC. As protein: CASSSIGNSSYNEQFF. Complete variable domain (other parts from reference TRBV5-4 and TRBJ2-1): ETGVTQSPTHLIKTRGQQVTLRCSSQSGHNTVSWYQQALGQGPQFIFQYYREEENGRGNFPPRFSGLQFPNYSSELNVNALELDDSALYLCASSSIGNSSYNEQFFGPGTRLTVL.

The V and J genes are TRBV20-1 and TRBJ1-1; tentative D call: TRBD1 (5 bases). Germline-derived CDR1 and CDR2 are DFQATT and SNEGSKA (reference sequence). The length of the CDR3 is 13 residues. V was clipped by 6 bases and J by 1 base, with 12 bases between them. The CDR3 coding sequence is TGCAGTGCCCTTGACAGTCCGAACACTGAAGCTTTCTTT. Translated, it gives CSALDSPNTEAFF.

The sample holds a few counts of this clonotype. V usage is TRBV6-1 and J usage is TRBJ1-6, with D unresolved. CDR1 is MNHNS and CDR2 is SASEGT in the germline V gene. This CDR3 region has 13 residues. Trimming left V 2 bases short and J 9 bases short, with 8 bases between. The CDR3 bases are TGTGCCAGCAGTGAACCGCAGGCTTCACCCCTCCACTTT. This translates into CASSEPQASPLHF.

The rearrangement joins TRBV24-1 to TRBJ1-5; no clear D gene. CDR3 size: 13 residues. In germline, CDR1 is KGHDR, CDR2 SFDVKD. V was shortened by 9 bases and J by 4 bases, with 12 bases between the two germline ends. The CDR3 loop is CATLVRENQPQHF. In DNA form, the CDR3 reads TGTGCCACCCTCGTACGGGAAAATCAGCCCCAGCATTTT.

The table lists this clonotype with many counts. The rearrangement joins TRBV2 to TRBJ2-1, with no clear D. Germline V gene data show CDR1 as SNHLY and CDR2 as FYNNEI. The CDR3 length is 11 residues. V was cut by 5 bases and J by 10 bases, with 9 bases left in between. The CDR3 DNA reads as TGTGCCAGCAGTTGGACCCGCGAGCAGTTCTTC. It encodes CASSWTREQFF.

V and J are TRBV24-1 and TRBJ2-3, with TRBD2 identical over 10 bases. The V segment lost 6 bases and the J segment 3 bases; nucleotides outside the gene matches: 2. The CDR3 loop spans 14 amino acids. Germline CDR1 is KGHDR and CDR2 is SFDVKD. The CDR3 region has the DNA TGTGCCACCAGTCCTAGCGGGGGAACAGATACGCAGTATTTT. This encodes CATSPSGGTDTQYF.

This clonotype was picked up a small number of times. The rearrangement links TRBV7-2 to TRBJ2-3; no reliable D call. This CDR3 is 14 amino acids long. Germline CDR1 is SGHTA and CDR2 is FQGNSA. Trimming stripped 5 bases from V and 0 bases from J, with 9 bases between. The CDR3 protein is CASSPAVSTDTQYF. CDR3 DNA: TGTGCCAGCAGCCCCGCCGTGAGCACAGATACGCAGTATTTT.

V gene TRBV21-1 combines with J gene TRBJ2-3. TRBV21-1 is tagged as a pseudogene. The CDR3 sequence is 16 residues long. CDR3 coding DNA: TGTGCCAGCAGCCCTAATATTTACAGAGACACAGATACGCAGTATTTT. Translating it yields CASSPNIYRDTDTQYF.

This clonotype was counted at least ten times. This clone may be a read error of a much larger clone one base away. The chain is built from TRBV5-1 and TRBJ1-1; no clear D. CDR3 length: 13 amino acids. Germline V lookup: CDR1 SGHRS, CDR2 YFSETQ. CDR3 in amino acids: CASSLWGNTEAFF. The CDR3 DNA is TGTGCCAGCAGCTTATGGGGGAACACTGAAGCTTTCTTT.